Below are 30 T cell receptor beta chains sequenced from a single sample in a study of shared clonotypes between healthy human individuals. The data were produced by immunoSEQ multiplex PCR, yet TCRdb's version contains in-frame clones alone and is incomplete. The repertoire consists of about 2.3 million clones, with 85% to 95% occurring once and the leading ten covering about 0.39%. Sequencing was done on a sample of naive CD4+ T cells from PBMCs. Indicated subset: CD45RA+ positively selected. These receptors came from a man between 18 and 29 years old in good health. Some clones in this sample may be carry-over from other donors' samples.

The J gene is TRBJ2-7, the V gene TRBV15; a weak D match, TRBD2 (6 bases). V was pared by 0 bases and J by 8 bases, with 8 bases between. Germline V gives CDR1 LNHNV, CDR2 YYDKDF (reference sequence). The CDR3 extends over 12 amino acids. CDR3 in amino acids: CATSREGGKQYF. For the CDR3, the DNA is TGTGCCACCAGCAGAGAGGGAGGCAAGCAGTACTTC.

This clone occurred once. CDR3 loop: CASLSGGVSYEQYF. DNA for the CDR3: TGTGCCAGCCTTAGCGGGGGTGTTTCCTACGAGCAGTACTTC. The rearrangement uses TRBV7-2 and TRBJ2-7, with 9 bases matching TRBD2. Losses at the gene ends were 8 bases for V and 1 base for J; bases not matched to a gene: 6. This CDR3 has 14 residues. Looked up from germline, CDR1 is SGHTA and CDR2 is FQGNSA.

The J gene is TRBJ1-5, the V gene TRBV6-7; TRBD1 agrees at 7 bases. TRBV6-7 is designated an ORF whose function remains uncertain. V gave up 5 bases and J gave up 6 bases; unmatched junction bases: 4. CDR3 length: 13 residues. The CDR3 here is CASSGRGRQPQHF. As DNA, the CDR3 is TGTGCCAGCAGTGGAAGGGGGCGTCAGCCCCAGCATTTT.

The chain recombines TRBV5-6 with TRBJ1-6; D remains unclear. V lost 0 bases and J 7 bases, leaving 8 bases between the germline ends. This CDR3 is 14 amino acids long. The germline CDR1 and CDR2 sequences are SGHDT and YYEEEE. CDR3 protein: CASSLVSPNSPLHF. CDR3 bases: TGTGCCAGCAGCTTGGTCAGCCCCAATTCACCCCTCCACTTT. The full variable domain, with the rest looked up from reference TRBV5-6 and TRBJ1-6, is DAGVTQSPTHLIKTRGQQVTLRCSPKSGHDTVSWYQQALGQGPQFIFQYYEEEERQRGNFPDRFSGHQFPNYSSELNVNALLLGDSALYLCASSLVSPNSPLHFGNGTRLTVT.

The CDR3 sequence: CASSPHGTSGRAGTDTQYF. CDR3 bases: TGTGCCAGCAGTCCTCACGGGACTAGCGGGAGGGCCGGCACAGATACGCAGTATTTT. V is TRBV28 and J is TRBJ2-3; 16 bases are a match to TRBD2. The CDR3 has 19 amino acids. The ends lost 5 bases at V and 1 base at J; junction bases unmatched: 9. Germline lookup yields CDR1 MDHEN and CDR2 SYDVKM.

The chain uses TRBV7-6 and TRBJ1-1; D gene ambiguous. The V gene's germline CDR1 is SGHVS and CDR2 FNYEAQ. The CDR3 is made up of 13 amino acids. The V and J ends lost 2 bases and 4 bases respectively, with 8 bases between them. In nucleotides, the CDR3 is TGTGCCAGCAGCTTAACCGCTTTCACTGAAGCTTTCTTT. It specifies CASSLTAFTEAFF.

The CDR3 sequence is CAWSEDPFEQFF. The CDR3 DNA reads as TGTGCCTGGAGCGAGGACCCATTCGAGCAGTTCTTC. The chain couples TRBV30 to TRBJ2-1; no reliable D call. V was cut by 3 bases and J by 10 bases, with 13 bases left in between. The CDR3 consists of 12 residues. Per the germline V gene, CDR1 is GTSNPN and CDR2 is SVGIG (reference sequence). The variable domain in full, with the rest retrieved from reference TRBV30 and TRBJ2-1, is SQTIHQWPATLVQPVGSPLSLECTVEGTSNPNLYWYRQAAGRGLQLLFYSVGIGQISSEVPQNLSASRPQDRQFILSSKKLLLSDSGFYLCAWSEDPFEQFFGPGTRLTVL.

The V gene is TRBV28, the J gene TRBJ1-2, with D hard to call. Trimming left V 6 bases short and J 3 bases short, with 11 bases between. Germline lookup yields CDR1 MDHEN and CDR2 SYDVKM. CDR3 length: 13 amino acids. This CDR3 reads CASRSTGYYGYTF. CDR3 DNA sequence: TGTGCCAGCAGATCGACGGGGTACTATGGCTACACCTTC.

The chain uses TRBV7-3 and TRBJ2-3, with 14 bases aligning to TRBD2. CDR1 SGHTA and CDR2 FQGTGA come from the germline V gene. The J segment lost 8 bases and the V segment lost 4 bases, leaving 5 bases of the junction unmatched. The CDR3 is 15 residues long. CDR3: CASSSGTSGRRTQYF. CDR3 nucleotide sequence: TGTGCCAGCAGCTCCGGGACTAGCGGGAGACGTACGCAGTATTTT.

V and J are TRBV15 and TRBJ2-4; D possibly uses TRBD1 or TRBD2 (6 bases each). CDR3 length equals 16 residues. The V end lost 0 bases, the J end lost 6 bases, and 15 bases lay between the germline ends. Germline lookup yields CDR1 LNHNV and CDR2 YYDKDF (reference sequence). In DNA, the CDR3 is TGTGCCACCAGCAGAGATAGGGGGGCGCGGGGAAACATTCAGTACTTC. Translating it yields CATSRDRGARGNIQYF.

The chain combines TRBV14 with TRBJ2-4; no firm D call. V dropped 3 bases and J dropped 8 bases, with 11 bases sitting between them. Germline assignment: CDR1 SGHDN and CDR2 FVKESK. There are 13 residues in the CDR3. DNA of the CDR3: TGTGCCAGCAGCCAGTTAGTTGGGGACATTCAGTACTTC. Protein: CASSQLVGDIQYF.

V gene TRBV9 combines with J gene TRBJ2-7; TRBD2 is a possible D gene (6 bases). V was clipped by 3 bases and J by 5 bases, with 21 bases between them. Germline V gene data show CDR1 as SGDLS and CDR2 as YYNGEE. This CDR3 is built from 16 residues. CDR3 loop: CASSAGFSGNRDEQYF. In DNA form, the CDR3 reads TGTGCCAGCAGCGCTGGGTTTAGCGGCAATCGCGACGAGCAGTACTTC. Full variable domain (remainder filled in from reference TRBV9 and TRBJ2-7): DSGVTQTPKHLITATGQRVTLRCSPRSGDLSVYWYQQSLDQGLQFLIQYYNGEERAKGNILERFSAQQFPDLHSELNLSSLELGDSALYFCASSAGFSGNRDEQYFGPGTRLTVT.

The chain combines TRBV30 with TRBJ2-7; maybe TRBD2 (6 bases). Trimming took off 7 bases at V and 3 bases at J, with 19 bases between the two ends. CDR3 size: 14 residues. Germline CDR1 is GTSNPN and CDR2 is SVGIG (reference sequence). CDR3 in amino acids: CALGPGRGNYEQYF. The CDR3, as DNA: TGTGCCTTGGGTCCAGGGCGGGGAAACTACGAGCAGTACTTC.

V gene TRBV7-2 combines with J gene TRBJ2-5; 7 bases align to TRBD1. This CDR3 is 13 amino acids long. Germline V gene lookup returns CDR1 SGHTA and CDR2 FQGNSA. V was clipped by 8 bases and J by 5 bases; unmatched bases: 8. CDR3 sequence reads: CASSRQGGETQYF. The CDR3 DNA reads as TGTGCCAGCTCCCGACAGGGCGGCGAGACCCAGTACTTC.

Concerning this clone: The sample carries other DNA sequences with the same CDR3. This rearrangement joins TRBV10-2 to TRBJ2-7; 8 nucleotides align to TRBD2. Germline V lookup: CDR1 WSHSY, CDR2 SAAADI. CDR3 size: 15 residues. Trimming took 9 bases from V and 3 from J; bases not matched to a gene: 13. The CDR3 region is CASSPGLAIFYEQYF. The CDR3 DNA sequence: TGCGCCAGTAGCCCTGGACTAGCTATATTCTACGAGCAGTACTTC.

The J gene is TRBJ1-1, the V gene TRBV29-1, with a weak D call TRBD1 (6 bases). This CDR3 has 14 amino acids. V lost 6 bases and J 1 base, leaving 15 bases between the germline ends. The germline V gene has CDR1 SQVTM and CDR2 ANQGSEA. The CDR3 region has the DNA TGCAGCGTCCGTGGACAGCCGGGGAACACTGAAGCTTTCTTT. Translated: CSVRGQPGNTEAFF.

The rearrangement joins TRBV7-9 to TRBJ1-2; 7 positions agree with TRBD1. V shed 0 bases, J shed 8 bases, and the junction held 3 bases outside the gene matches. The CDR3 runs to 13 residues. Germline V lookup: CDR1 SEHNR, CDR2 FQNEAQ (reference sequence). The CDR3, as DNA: TGTGCCAGCAGCTTAGCGACAGGGCAGGGCTACACCTTC. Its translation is CASSLATGQGYTF.

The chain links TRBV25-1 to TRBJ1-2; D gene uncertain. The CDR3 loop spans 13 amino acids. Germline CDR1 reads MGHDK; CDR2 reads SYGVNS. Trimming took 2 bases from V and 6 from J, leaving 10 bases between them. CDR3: CASSERTADGYTF. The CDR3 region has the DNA TGTGCCAGCAGTGAACGCACAGCGGATGGCTACACCTTC.

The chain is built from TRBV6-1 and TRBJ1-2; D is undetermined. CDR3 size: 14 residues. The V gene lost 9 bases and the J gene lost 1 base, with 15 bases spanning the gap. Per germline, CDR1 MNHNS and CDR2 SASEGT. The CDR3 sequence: CASQTVLINYGYTF. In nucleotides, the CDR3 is TGTGCCAGTCAAACAGTTCTCATTAACTATGGCTACACCTTC.

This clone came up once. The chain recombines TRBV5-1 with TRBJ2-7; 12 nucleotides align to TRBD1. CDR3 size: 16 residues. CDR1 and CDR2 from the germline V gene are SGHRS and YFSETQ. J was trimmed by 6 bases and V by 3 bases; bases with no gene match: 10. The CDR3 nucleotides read TGCGCCAGCAGCTACCCCCTGGGACAGGGGGCTGCCGAGCAGTACTTC. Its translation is CASSYPLGQGAAEQYF. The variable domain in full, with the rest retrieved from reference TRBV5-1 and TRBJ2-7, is KAGVTQTPRYLIKTRGQQVTLSCSPISGHRSVSWYQQTPGQGLQFLFEYFSETQRNKGNFPGRFSGRQFSNSRSEMNVSTLELGDSALYLCASSYPLGQGAAEQYFGPGTRLTVT.

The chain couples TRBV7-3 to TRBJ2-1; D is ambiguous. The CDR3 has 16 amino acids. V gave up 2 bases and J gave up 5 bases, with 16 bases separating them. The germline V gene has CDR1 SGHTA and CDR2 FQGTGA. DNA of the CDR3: TGTGCCAGCAGCTTAGATCCCTACTACAGTGACAATGAGCAGTTCTTC. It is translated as CASSLDPYYSDNEQFF.

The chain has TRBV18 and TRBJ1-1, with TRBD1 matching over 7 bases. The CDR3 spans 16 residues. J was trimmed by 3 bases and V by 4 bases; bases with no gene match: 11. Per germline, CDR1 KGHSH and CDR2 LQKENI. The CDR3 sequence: CASSLGTEGWHTEAFF. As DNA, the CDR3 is TGTGCCAGCTCACTCGGGACAGAAGGGTGGCACACTGAAGCTTTCTTT. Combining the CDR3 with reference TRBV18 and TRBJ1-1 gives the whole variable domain NAGVMQNPRHLVRRRGQEARLRCSPMKGHSHVYWYRQLPEEGLKFMVYLQKENIIDESGMPKERFSAEFPKEGPSILRIQQVVRGDSAAYFCASSLGTEGWHTEAFFGQGTRLTVV.

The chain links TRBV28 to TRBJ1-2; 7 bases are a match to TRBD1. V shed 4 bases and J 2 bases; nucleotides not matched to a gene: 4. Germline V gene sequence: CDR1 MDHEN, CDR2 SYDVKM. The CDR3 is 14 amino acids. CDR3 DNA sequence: TGTGCCAGCAGTTACCCGGGACAGAACTATGGCTACACCTTC. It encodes CASSYPGQNYGYTF.

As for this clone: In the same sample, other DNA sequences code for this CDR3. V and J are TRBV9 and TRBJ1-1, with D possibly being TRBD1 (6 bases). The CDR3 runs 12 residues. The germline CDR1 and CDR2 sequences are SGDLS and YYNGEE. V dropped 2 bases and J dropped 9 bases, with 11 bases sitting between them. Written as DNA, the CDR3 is TGTGCCAGCAGCGTCGTGGGGGGGCAAGCTTTCTTT. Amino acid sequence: CASSVVGGQAFF.

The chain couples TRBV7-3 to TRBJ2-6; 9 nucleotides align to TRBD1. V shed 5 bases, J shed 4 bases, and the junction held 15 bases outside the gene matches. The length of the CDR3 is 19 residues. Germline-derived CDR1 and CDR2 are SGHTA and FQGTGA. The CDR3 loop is CASSPRGPDRGPGANVLTF. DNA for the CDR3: TGTGCCAGCAGCCCACGCGGTCCGGACAGGGGACCCGGGGCCAACGTCCTGACTTTC.

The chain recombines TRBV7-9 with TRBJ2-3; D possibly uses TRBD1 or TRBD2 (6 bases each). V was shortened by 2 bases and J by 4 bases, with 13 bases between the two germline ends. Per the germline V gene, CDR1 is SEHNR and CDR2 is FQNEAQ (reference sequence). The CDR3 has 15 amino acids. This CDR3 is CASSLKEGGADTQYF. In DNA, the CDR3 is TGTGCCAGCAGCTTAAAGGAGGGGGGAGCAGATACGCAGTATTTT.

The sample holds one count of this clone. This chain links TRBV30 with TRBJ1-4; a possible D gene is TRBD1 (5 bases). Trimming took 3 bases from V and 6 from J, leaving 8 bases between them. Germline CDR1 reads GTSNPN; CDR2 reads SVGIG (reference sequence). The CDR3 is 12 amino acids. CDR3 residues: CAWRGDDEKLFF. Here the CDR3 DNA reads TGTGCCTGGAGAGGGGATGATGAAAAACTGTTTTTT.

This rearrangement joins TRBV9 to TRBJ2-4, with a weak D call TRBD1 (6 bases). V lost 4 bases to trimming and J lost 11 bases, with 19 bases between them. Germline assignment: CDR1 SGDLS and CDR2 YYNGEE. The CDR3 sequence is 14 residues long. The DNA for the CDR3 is TGTGCCAGCAGCCCCAGGGACACCTCCCGGGTTCAGTACTTC. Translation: CASSPRDTSRVQYF.

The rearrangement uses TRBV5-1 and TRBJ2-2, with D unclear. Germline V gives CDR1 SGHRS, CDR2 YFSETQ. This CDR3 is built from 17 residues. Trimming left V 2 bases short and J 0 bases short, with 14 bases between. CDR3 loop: CASSFNVWGTNTGELFF. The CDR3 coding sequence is TGCGCCAGCAGCTTTAATGTATGGGGAACGAACACCGGGGAGCTGTTTTTT.

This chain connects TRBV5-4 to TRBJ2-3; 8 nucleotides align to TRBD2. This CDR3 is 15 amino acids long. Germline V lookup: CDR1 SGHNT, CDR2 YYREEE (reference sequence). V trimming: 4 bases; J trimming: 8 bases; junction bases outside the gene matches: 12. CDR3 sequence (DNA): TGTGCCAGCAGCACCCGGCCAGCGGGAGAGTTTACGCAGTATTTT. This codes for CASSTRPAGEFTQYF.